This T cell receptor beta chain stems from a study of blood T cell repertoires in COVID-19. Study-level background: COVID-19 samples collected from the United States, Italy and Spain covered acute and convalescent phases. From T cells, B-cell-depleted T cells, or PBMCs came the material, which was cDNA or gDNA.

Looked up from germline, CDR1 is MDHEN and CDR2 is SYDVKM. The CDR3 is made up of 17 amino acids. The V and J ends lost 0 bases and 10 bases respectively, with 22 bases between them. Enrolled during active infection, Seattle patients were then followed longitudinally. Under the authors' procedure: The assay estimated nucleated cells by amplifying reference gene primers. TCRdb's table, derived via immunoSEQ multiplex PCR, lists solely in-frame clones and lacks some. The V and J calls and clone size come from that table; D and trimming were worked out from the DNA. The sample yields roughly 250,000 clones, 75% to 95% seen once.

This TCR came from a person aged 18 to 35 with COVID-19, enrolled during active disease. V gene TRBV28 combines with J gene TRBJ2-1; possible D gene TRBD1, 6 bases. Sequencing input: peripheral blood. In nucleotides, the CDR3 is TGTGCCAGCAGTTTATGGACTCAGGGGAATTGGAGAGGCGAGCAGTTCTTC. It codes for CASSLWTQGNWRGEQFF.